A selection of T cell receptor beta chains follows, all from one sample in a study of blood T cell repertoires in COVID-19. Produced via immunoSEQ multiplex PCR; TCRdb's table is partial and in-frame only. The sample shows roughly 500,000 clones, approximately 83% of them seen only once. Sequencing was performed on peripheral blood. These TCRs come from a human donor in a cohort sampled during active COVID-19. Each CDR3 is given with its conserved first and last residue. Not all rows give a size; the values are once, few, many and, for expanded clones, a class.

V gene	clone size	J gene	CDR3 protein
TRBV5-5	-	TRBJ1-5	CASSKDTHLNQPQHF
TRBV9	-	TRBJ2-2	CASSVSAGELFF
TRBV25-1	-	TRBJ2-5	CASSIGGVQETQYF
TRBV5-6	-	TRBJ1-1	CASSLGTGTGGTEAFF
TRBV2	few	TRBJ1-6	CASSEAAGGSPLHF
TRBV20-1	-	TRBJ1-1	CSGQVGTEAFF
TRBV27	-	TRBJ2-2	CASSLMGGNTGELFF
TRBV7-9	once	TRBJ1-2	CASSPDRVYGYTF
TRBV7-3	many	TRBJ2-3	CASSLISTDTQYF
TRBV14	-	TRBJ1-1	CASSQTGQNNEAFF
TRBV29-1	-	TRBJ1-2	CSASGTVDAYTF
TRBV5-1	-	TRBJ2-3	CASSWGLETDTQYF
TRBV27	-	TRBJ1-1	CASSPPPTGVNTEAFF
TRBV27	-	TRBJ1-1	CASRVDRGRTEAFF
TRBV28	-	TRBJ2-7	CASSPQPLSSYEQYF
TRBV7-3	-	TRBJ1-1	CASSHKQGETEAFF
TRBV15	-	TRBJ2-1	CATSRDIDSHVAQFF
TRBV27	-	TRBJ1-5	CASSSFGTGRSYSGQPQHF
TRBV14	-	TRBJ1-5	CASSQSAVYSNQPQHF
TRBV7-2	-	TRBJ1-6	CASSLAGTGSPLHF